These 2 T cell receptor beta chains originate from one sample sequenced in a study of STAT5B mutations in CD4+ large granular lymphocyte leukemia. Profiling relied on immunoSEQ multiplex PCR, and the TCRdb table lists in-frame clones only, not all of them. The sample shows 24,000 or so clones, about 70% of them seen only once. Specimen: CD4+ T cells from blood buffy coats. Source of these receptors: a human donor in good health.

This clone was counted a single time. V usage is TRBV5-8 and J usage is TRBJ1-1; possibly TRBD1 for D (5 bases). The CDR3 extends over 13 amino acids. Germline-derived CDR1 and CDR2 are SGHTS and YDEGEE. The V end was cut by 5 bases, the J end by 6 bases, with 14 bases between. The CDR3 DNA reads as TGTGCCAGCAGGCCCCTGGGGCAGCCTGAAGCTTTCTTT. Its protein is CASRPLGQPEAFF.

This rearrangement joins TRBV10-3 to TRBJ2-5; 10 bases align to TRBD2. With 3 bases clipped from V and 5 bases from J, the junction kept 6 bases outside the gene matches. The CDR3 sequence is 15 residues long. The V gene's germline CDR1 is ENHRY and CDR2 SYGVKD. CDR3 nucleotide sequence: TGTGCCATCAGTGACCCTAGCGGGGGTCGGGAGACCCAGTACTTC. This encodes CAISDPSGGRETQYF.